This is a list of T cell receptor beta chains from one sample in a study of blood T cell repertoires in COVID-19. The table came from immunoSEQ multiplex PCR; TCRdb's copy has only in-frame clones and leaves some out. The sample has around 330,000 clones, 89% seen once. Sequences were obtained from PBMCs or T cells enriched from blood (not recorded which). These receptors were taken from a man between 60 and 75 years old who had recovered from COVID-19. Each CDR3 is given with its conserved first and last residue. The D gene is left open where the match is weak. Where a row states a size, it is once, few, many or the class of an expanded clone; other rows omit it.

TRBV7-2	-	TRBJ1-1	TRBD1	TGTGCCAGCAGCGCCCCCAGGGGGAAAATCATGAACACTGAAGCTTTCTTT	CASSAPRGKIMNTEAFF
TRBV5-4	once	TRBJ2-7	-	TGTGCCAGCAGCCGTGGAGGCTACGAGCAGTACTTC	CASSRGGYEQYF
TRBV7-9	-	TRBJ1-2	-	TGTGCCAGCAGCAGGGGGAGCGACTATGGCTACACCTTC	CASSRGSDYGYTF
TRBV24-1	once	TRBJ2-3	TRBD1	TGTGCCACCAGTGACGGTGGGACAGGCGGAGATACGCAGTATTTT	CATSDGGTGGDTQYF
TRBV18	-	TRBJ1-1	TRBD1	TGTGCCAGCTCAGGGACAGGCCAAATGAACACTGAAGCTTTCTTT	CASSGTGQMNTEAFF
TRBV5-4	-	TRBJ2-1	TRBD1	TGTGCCAGCAGACCCTGGGGGACAGGGTACAATGAGCAGTTCTTC	CASRPWGTGYNEQFF
TRBV4-1	few	TRBJ2-7	TRBD1	TGCGCCAGCAGCCAAGATCGTACAGGGGGCTTTAGGGAGCAGTACTTC	CASSQDRTGGFREQYF
TRBV5-1	-	TRBJ2-2	TRBD2	TGCGCCAGCAGCTTGGATACGAATCTAGCGGGAACCGGGGAGCTGTTTTTT	CASSLDTNLAGTGELFF
TRBV28	-	TRBJ1-2	-	TGTGCCAGCAGTCCCGCGGACTATGGCTACACCTTC	CASSPADYGYTF
TRBV5-1	-	TRBJ1-2	-	TGCGCCAGCAGCTTGGTCGGTCAGCTCAGGCCCTATGGCTACACCTTC	CASSLVGQLRPYGYTF
TRBV2	-	TRBJ2-5	TRBD1	TGTGCCAGCAGCTCGGGACAGGGTCAGACCCAGTACTTC	CASSSGQGQTQYF
TRBV29-1	-	TRBJ2-1	TRBD2	TGCAGCGTCGCCGGGACTAGCGGGAGGGATGAGCAGTTCTTC	CSVAGTSGRDEQFF
TRBV6-5	-	TRBJ1-1	-	TGTGCCAGCAGTTACGGACAGTACACTGAAGCTTTCTTT	CASSYGQYTEAFF
TRBV9	-	TRBJ1-2	-	TGTGCCAGCAGCGCATCGACCCACGGGACTCCTGACCGGGGCTACACCTTC	CASSASTHGTPDRGYTF
TRBV6-5	once	TRBJ1-2	TRBD1	TGTGCCAGCACCCCGGACAGGAGCTATGGCTACACCTTC	CASTPDRSYGYTF
TRBV11-3	-	TRBJ2-2	TRBD2	TGTGCCAGCAGCTCTAGCGGGAGCAACACCGGGGAGCTGTTTTTT	CASSSSGSNTGELFF
TRBV12-3/TRBV12-4	-	TRBJ2-7	-	TGTGCCAGCAGTTTGGCCCGTTCCTACGAGCAGTACTTC	CASSLARSYEQYF
TRBV6-5	-	TRBJ2-7	TRBD1	TGTGCCAGCAAAAGACAGGGAGACGACTACGAGCAGTACTTC	CASKRQGDDYEQYF
TRBV28	-	TRBJ2-1	-	TGTGCCAGCAGCCCCCGGGACTTTCTCTCTCTGGATGAGCAGTTCTTC	CASSPRDFLSLDEQFF
TRBV9	-	TRBJ1-2	-	TGTGCCAGCAGCGTAGCGTCGGCTACAGATTATAACTATGGCTACACCTTC	CASSVASATDYNYGYTF
TRBV2	-	TRBJ1-4	-	TGTGCCAGCAGTGAAGGGTCAGACGGGGAACTGTTTTTT	CASSEGSDGELFF
TRBV6-5	once	TRBJ2-2	TRBD2	TGTGCCAGCATGGCGGGAGCGAACACCGGGGAGCTGTTTTTT	CASMAGANTGELFF
TRBV24-1	-	TRBJ2-7	-	TGTGCCACCAGTAGGGGCGACGAGCAGTACTTC	CATSRGDEQYF
TRBV7-3	-	TRBJ2-1	TRBD2	TGTGCCAGCAGCTTATTAGCGGGAGGACCAAATGAGCAGTTCTTC	CASSLLAGGPNEQFF
TRBV7-3	-	TRBJ2-1	TRBD2	TGTGCCAGCAGCCCTGGACTAGCGGTAATCTACAATGAGCAGTTCTTC	CASSPGLAVIYNEQFF
TRBV9	-	TRBJ1-2	TRBD1	TGTGCCAGCAGCGATCGCAGTTCTCAGGGGGCGGGTGGCTACACCTTC	CASSDRSSQGAGGYTF
TRBV5-1	-	TRBJ2-2	TRBD1	TGCGCCAGCAGCGTTTGGACAGGGGCTACCGGGGAGCTGTTTTTT	CASSVWTGATGELFF
TRBV27	-	TRBJ1-2	-	TGTGCCAGCAGTGGTCCCTCCGAGGGCTACACCTTC	CASSGPSEGYTF
TRBV5-6	-	TRBJ2-1	-	TGTGCCAGCAGCTTGGCGGGGTATTGGGAGAGTTCAGACAATGAGCAGTTCTTC	CASSLAGYWESSDNEQFF
TRBV5-1	-	TRBJ1-1	TRBD1	TGCGCCAGCAGCTCCCGGACAGGGGGCACTGAAGCTTTCTTT	CASSSRTGGTEAFF
TRBV2	once	TRBJ1-5	-	TGTGCCAGCAAGCTACGATCGAACAATCAGCCCCAGCATTTT	CASKLRSNNQPQHF
TRBV19	-	TRBJ2-7	TRBD1	TGTGCCAGTAGTAGCCGACGACAGGGGTCGTCCTACGAGCAGTACTTC	CASSSRRQGSSYEQYF
TRBV19	-	TRBJ2-3	-	TGTGCCAGTAGTATAGATCAGGTGCAGTATTTT	CASSIDQVQYF
TRBV5-1	-	TRBJ2-3	-	TGCGCCAGCAGCTTGGGGCAGGGAAAAGATACGCAGTATTTT	CASSLGQGKDTQYF
TRBV11-3	-	TRBJ2-5	-	TGTGCCAGCAGCTCCCTCTACAGGGCGAGAGAGACCCAGTACTTC	CASSSLYRARETQYF
TRBV11-2	-	TRBJ2-7	-	TGTGCCAGCAGCTTAGCGGGGGTTTCCTACGAGCAGTACTTC	CASSLAGVSYEQYF
TRBV6-4	-	TRBJ2-1	TRBD1	TGTGCCAGCAGTAAACCGGGACAGATCCTGATCTACAATGAGCAGTTCTTC	CASSKPGQILIYNEQFF
TRBV2	-	TRBJ2-1	-	TGTGCCAGCCGAAACAGAGACAATGAGCAGTTCTTC	CASRNRDNEQFF
TRBV5-4	-	TRBJ1-1	-	TGTGCCAGCAGCTTATTACAGAACACTGAAGCTTTCTTT	CASSLLQNTEAFF
TRBV28	-	TRBJ2-7	TRBD2	TGTGCCAGCAGTCGGTTAGCGGGAGAGAATTACGAGCAGTACTTC	CASSRLAGENYEQYF
TRBV9	-	TRBJ1-3	-	TGTGCCAGCAGCGTAGCTACAGGGACCTCTGGAAACACCATATATTTT	CASSVATGTSGNTIYF
TRBV4-1	-	TRBJ2-5	-	TGCGCCAGCAGCCGGGAGTACCAAGAGACCCAGTACTTC	CASSREYQETQYF
TRBV7-9	-	TRBJ2-7	-	TGTGCCAGCAGCGAAGACCCCTCACAGGAGCAGTACTTC	CASSEDPSQEQYF
TRBV2	-	TRBJ1-2	-	TGTGCCAGCAGTTTGGGGGGGAACAGGGGCTACACCTTC	CASSLGGNRGYTF
TRBV7-9	-	TRBJ1-2	-	TGTGCCAGCAGCTTAGCTAGTTGGGCCCTCAACTATGGCTACACCTTC	CASSLASWALNYGYTF
TRBV9	-	TRBJ1-2	TRBD1	TGTGCCAGCAGCCTCCGGACAGGGGACTATGGCTACACCTTC	CASSLRTGDYGYTF
TRBV6-2/TRBV6-3	few	TRBJ2-7	-	TGTGCCAGCAGTTCCCAAGGGGGGGGTACCGACGAGCAGTACTTC	CASSSQGGGTDEQYF
TRBV9	-	TRBJ1-3	-	TGTGCCAGCAGCGTAGAACAGGTGGGAAACACCATATATTTT	CASSVEQVGNTIYF
TRBV29-1	-	TRBJ2-5	-	TGCAGCGTTGATTTTCCTGAAGAGACCCAGTACTTC	CSVDFPEETQYF
TRBV9	-	TRBJ2-1	-	TGTGCCAGCAGCGTAGGCACAGTCCCCTACAATGAGCAGTTCTTC	CASSVGTVPYNEQFF
TRBV5-6	-	TRBJ2-7	TRBD1	TGTGCCAGCAGCTTGGAGGGACAGGCCTCCTACGAGCAGTACTTC	CASSLEGQASYEQYF
TRBV6-2/TRBV6-3	-	TRBJ2-1	-	TGTGCCAGCAGTTACTCAGCACGAACCGGCAATGAGCAGTTCTTC	CASSYSARTGNEQFF
TRBV3-1/TRBV3-2	-	TRBJ1-5	TRBD1	TGTGCCAGCAGCCCGGGACAGGGGTATCAGCCCCAGCATTTT	CASSPGQGYQPQHF
TRBV19	-	TRBJ2-2	-	TGTGCCAGTAGTCGAAGGGGGAACACCGGGGAGCTGTTTTTT	CASSRRGNTGELFF
TRBV19	few	TRBJ2-1	-	TGTGCCAGTAGTATTCAGGGTCTATTATCTTCTTACAATGAGCAGTTCTTC	CASSIQGLLSSYNEQFF
TRBV11-2	-	TRBJ2-1	-	TGTGCCAGCAGCTTAGATCTACGAATCAATGAGCAGTTCTTC	CASSLDLRINEQFF
TRBV19	-	TRBJ1-3	-	TGTGCCAGTAGTCCCGGACAGAGCTCTGGAAACACCATATATTTT	CASSPGQSSGNTIYF
TRBV19	-	TRBJ2-1	-	TGTGCCAGTGTCAGCGGCGGGGAGCGGAACTCCTACAATGAGCAGTTCTTC	CASVSGGERNSYNEQFF
TRBV7-2	-	TRBJ2-1	-	TGTGCCAGCAGCTCATCCCCGGGACTTGAGCAGTTCTTC	CASSSSPGLEQFF
TRBV7-2	-	TRBJ1-6	TRBD1	TGTGCCAGCAGCTTACTGGACAGGGGTAGGAATTCACCCCTCCACTTT	CASSLLDRGRNSPLHF